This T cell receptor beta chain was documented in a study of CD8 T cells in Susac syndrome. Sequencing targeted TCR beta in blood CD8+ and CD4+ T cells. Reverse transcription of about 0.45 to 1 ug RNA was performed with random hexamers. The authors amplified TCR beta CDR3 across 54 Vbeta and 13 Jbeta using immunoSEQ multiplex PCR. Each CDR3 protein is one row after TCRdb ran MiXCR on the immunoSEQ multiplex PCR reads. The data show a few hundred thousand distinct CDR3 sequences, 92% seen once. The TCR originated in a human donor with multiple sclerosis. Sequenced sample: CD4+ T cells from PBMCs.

CDR3 loop: CASSLARVREDQETQYF. The CDR3 bases are TGTGCCAGCAGCTTAGCGAGAGTCCGGGAGGACCAAGAGACCCAGTACTTC. The gene calls are TRBV7-9 and TRBJ2-5; 7 bases line up with TRBD2. Germline CDR1 reads SEHNR; CDR2 reads FQNEAQ (reference sequence). The CDR3 has 17 residues. The V segment lost 0 bases and the J segment 0 bases; nucleotides outside the gene matches: 7.